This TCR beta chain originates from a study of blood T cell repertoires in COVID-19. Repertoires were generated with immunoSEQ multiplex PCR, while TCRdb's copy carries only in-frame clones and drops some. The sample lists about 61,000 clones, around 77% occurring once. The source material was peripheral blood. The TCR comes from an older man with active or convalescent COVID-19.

In DNA form, the CDR3 reads TGTGCCAGCAGCTTTCACAGCGGTGGCTACACCTTC. Its protein product is CASSFHSGGYTF. The J gene is TRBJ1-2, the V gene TRBV7-9; D is ambiguous. CDR1 is SEHNR, CDR2 FQNEAQ, per germline (reference sequence). The V end lost 3 bases, the J end lost 7 bases, and 9 bases lay between the germline ends. The CDR3 runs 12 residues.